This T cell receptor (beta chain) stems from a study of blood T cell repertoires in COVID-19. Losses at the gene ends were 8 bases for V and 10 bases for J; bases not matched to a gene: 6. CDR1 and CDR2 (germline): MNHEY, SVGAGI. This CDR3 is built from 13 residues. This clone was counted only a few times. Using immunoSEQ multiplex PCR, the repertoire was profiled, and TCRdb retains in-frame clones only, with some absent. The data show 240,000 or so clones, 86% seen once. The chain joins TRBV6-5 to TRBJ1-6, with 9 bases aligning to TRBD1. The sequence was collected from a woman aged 40 to 50 with acute COVID-19. Material for sequencing was PBMCs or T cells enriched from blood (not recorded which). The CDR3 loop is CASRGQGVSPLHF. The DNA for the CDR3 is TGTGCCAGCCGGGGACAGGGTGTCTCACCCCTCCACTTT.